The 23 T cell receptor beta chains below were found in one sample sequenced in a study of vaccination effects on CD4 cells after COVID-19. Following culture for nine to ten days, CD4+ T cells were isolated. Some clones are missing from TCRdb's copy, which holds only in-frame ones; the method was immunoSEQ multiplex PCR. The table has 32,000 or so clones, about 65% seen once. Their antigen targets remain unknown. This specimen was CD4+ T cells from PBMCs cultured without peptide, taken before COVID-19 vaccination. These receptors were collected from a human donor who received a COVID-19 vaccine.

The gene calls are TRBV19 and TRBJ2-3, with 7 positions matching TRBD1. The CDR3 covers 15 residues. Germline loops: CDR1 LNHDA, CDR2 SQIVND (reference sequence). V gave up 4 bases and J gave up 0 bases; unmatched junction bases: 4. The chain's CDR3 is CASSTSGQSTDTQYF. The CDR3 region has the DNA TGTGCCAGTAGTACCTCGGGACAGAGCACAGATACGCAGTATTTT.

The rearrangement links TRBV7-9 to TRBJ1-6; the D is unclear. The germline CDR1 and CDR2 sequences are SEHNR and FQNEAQ (reference sequence). V lost 1 base and J lost 8, with 3 bases in between. The CDR3 loop spans 12 amino acids. The CDR3 spells CASSLGDSPLHF. For the CDR3, the DNA is TGTGCCAGCAGCTTAGGTGATTCACCCCTCCACTTT.

This clone was detected a few times. The J gene is TRBJ2-7, the V gene TRBV6-5, with 7 bases fitting TRBD1. From germline, CDR1 is MNHEY and CDR2 SVGAGI. The length of the CDR3 is 15 residues. V shed 6 bases, J shed 3 bases, and the junction held 11 bases outside the gene matches. CDR3 sequence (DNA): TGTGCCAGCAGCGGAACAGGGGAGACACTCTACGAGCAGTACTTC. This codes for CASSGTGETLYEQYF.

V usage is TRBV3-1 (or the pseudogene TRBV3-2) and J usage is TRBJ1-6, with 7 bases fitting TRBD1. Looked up from germline, CDR1 is LGHDT and CDR2 is YNNKEL (reference sequence). CDR3 size: 13 residues. V lost 3 bases, J lost 10 bases, and 3 bases stayed unmatched. The chain's CDR3 is CASSQTGRSPLHF. CDR3 in DNA: TGTGCCAGCAGCCAGACAGGGCGCTCACCCCTCCACTTT.

The chain's CDR3 is CASSPSGRALSGANVLTF. CDR3 in DNA: TGTGCCAGCAGCCCTAGCGGGAGGGCACTCTCTGGGGCCAACGTCCTGACTTTC. This chain joins TRBV3-1 (or the pseudogene TRBV3-2) and TRBJ2-6, with 12 bases fitting TRBD2. Trimming removed 4 bases from V and 0 bases from J; junction bases left unmatched: 4. The CDR3 totals 18 residues. Germline V gives CDR1 LGHDT, CDR2 YNNKEL (reference sequence).

The chain couples TRBV2 to TRBJ2-2, with D possibly TRBD1 on 5 matching bases. This CDR3 comprises 16 residues. The germline gives CDR1 SNHLY, CDR2 FYNNEI. Trimming took 4 bases from V and 0 from J, leaving 12 bases between them. The CDR3: CASSVQQVTNTGELFF. As DNA, the CDR3 is TGTGCCAGCAGTGTACAACAGGTTACGAACACCGGGGAGCTGTTTTTT.

This sequence joins TRBV27 and TRBJ2-7; perhaps TRBD1 as D (5 bases). This CDR3 is built from 15 residues. V was shortened by 3 bases and J by 0 bases, with 12 bases between the two germline ends. CDR1 is MNHEY and CDR2 is SMNVEV in the germline V gene (reference sequence). CDR3 bases: TGTGCCAGCAGTTTTCGACAGTCGAGCTCCTACGAGCAGTACTTC. This translates into CASSFRQSSSYEQYF.

V usage is TRBV5-1 and J usage is TRBJ2-7; 11 positions agree with TRBD1. V was pared by 4 bases and J by 6 bases, with 9 bases of the junction left unmatched. Germline CDR1 and CDR2: SGHRS and YFSETQ. CDR3 length: 15 residues. In DNA form, the CDR3 reads TGCGCCAGCAGCCCCGGGACAGGGGGGATTCCCGAGCAGTACTTC. This gives the protein CASSPGTGGIPEQYF.

J is TRBJ2-3 and V is TRBV5-1; 11 bases match TRBD2. Trimming removed 4 bases from V and 5 bases from J; junction bases left unmatched: 15. CDR3 length: 18 amino acids. CDR1 is SGHRS and CDR2 is YFSETQ in the germline V gene. DNA of the CDR3: TGCGCCAGCAGCGCCGGGTTGGGACTAGCGGCCGAACAAGATACGCAGTATTTT. It yields the protein CASSAGLGLAAEQDTQYF.

The chain carries TRBV18 and TRBJ1-2, with no clear D. This CDR3 contains 13 residues. Germline values: CDR1 KGHSH, CDR2 LQKENI. V lost 3 bases and J lost 6, with 11 bases in between. CDR3 sequence: CASSPPAGNGYTF. The CDR3 DNA sequence: TGTGCCAGCTCACCCCCTGCCGGAAATGGCTACACCTTC.

The rearrangement links TRBV4-2 to TRBJ2-1; D is undetermined. CDR3 size: 13 residues. CDR1 is LGHNA and CDR2 is YNFKEQ in the germline V gene. Between the trimmed V and J ends, which lost 0 bases and 4 bases, there was a span of 4 bases. In DNA, the CDR3 is TGTGCCAGCAGCCAAGATGGTTACAATGAGCAGTTCTTC. Translating gives CASSQDGYNEQFF.

This rearrangement joins TRBV4-1 to TRBJ2-7; possibly TRBD2 for D (5 bases). The CDR3 length is 16 residues. Between the trimmed V and J ends, which lost 0 bases and 3 bases, there was a span of 15 bases. Germline CDR1 is MGHRA and CDR2 is YSYEKL. CDR3 amino acids: CASSQEDDGVVYEQYF. For the CDR3, the DNA is TGCGCCAGCAGCCAAGAAGATGACGGGGTAGTCTACGAGCAGTACTTC.

This clone was seen a single time. The V and J genes are TRBV10-3 and TRBJ1-1; 7 bases map to TRBD1. J was trimmed by 9 bases and V by 3 bases; bases with no gene match: 4. This CDR3 region has 12 residues. Germline-derived CDR1 and CDR2 are ENHRY and SYGVKD. The CDR3 DNA follows: TGTGCCATCAGTGATAGGGACAGCAAAGCTTTCTTT. Encoded protein: CAISDRDSKAFF.

This clone has just a few counts. The V gene is TRBV27, the J gene TRBJ2-2, with 7 bases matching TRBD1. The CDR3 length is 15 residues. CDR1 is MNHEY and CDR2 is SMNVEV in the germline V gene (reference sequence). Trimming took 7 bases from V and 1 from J; bases not matched to a gene: 6. The CDR3 reads CASTPWTGNTGELFF. The CDR3 DNA follows: TGTGCCAGCACCCCGTGGACAGGGAACACCGGGGAGCTGTTTTTT.

The chain is built from TRBV10-3 and TRBJ2-1; D could derive from TRBD1 or TRBD2 (5 bases each). This CDR3 comprises 13 residues. Trimming removed 6 bases at V and 7 bases at J, with 13 bases between. Germline values: CDR1 ENHRY, CDR2 SYGVKD. CDR3 in amino acids: CAIRDGARNEQFF. The CDR3 region has the DNA TGTGCCATCAGGGACGGGGCGCGGAATGAGCAGTTCTTC.

This clone has a handful of counts. The V and J genes are TRBV27 and TRBJ2-1; 9 bases align to TRBD2. V lost 5 bases, J lost 5 bases, and 7 bases stayed unmatched. The length of the CDR3 is 15 residues. The germline V gene encodes CDR1 MNHEY and CDR2 SMNVEV (reference sequence). CDR3 sequence: CASSPSGNRHNEQFF. CDR3 bases: TGTGCCAGCAGTCCTAGCGGGAATAGACACAATGAGCAGTTCTTC.

The genes are TRBV5-4 and TRBJ1-2; D gene ambiguous. CDR3 length: 13 residues. The germline V and J ends were trimmed by 4 bases and 2 bases, with 9 bases remaining between them. Germline V gene data show CDR1 as SGHNT and CDR2 as YYREEE (reference sequence). CDR3 loop: CASSLGRNYGYTF. CDR3 nucleotides: TGTGCCAGCAGCCTCGGACGGAACTATGGCTACACCTTC.

The chain recombines TRBV18 with TRBJ1-2; 7 bases match TRBD1. J was trimmed by 1 base and V by 2 bases; bases with no gene match: 10. There are 17 residues in the CDR3. In germline, CDR1 is KGHSH, CDR2 LQKENI. The CDR3 loop reads CASSPSSPGGINYGYTF. DNA of the CDR3: TGTGCCAGCTCACCATCGTCCCCAGGGGGTATTAACTATGGCTACACCTTC. Full variable domain (remainder filled in from reference TRBV18 and TRBJ1-2): NAGVMQNPRHLVRRRGQEARLRCSPMKGHSHVYWYRQLPEEGLKFMVYLQKENIIDESGMPKERFSAEFPKEGPSILRIQQVVRGDSAAYFCASSPSSPGGINYGYTFGSGTRLTVV.

The rearrangement joins TRBV18 to TRBJ1-6, with D maybe TRBD1 (6 bases). Germline V CDR1 and CDR2: KGHSH, LQKENI. The CDR3 extends over 15 amino acids. With 3 bases removed from V and 6 bases from J, the gap between germline ends came to 12 bases. Written as DNA, the CDR3 is TGTGCCAGCTCACCGAATACAGGGAGTAATTCACCCCTCCACTTT. This sequence encodes CASSPNTGSNSPLHF.

The table lists this clone with a few counts. This chain links TRBV29-1 with TRBJ1-1; D not certain. Germline CDR1 SQVTM, CDR2 ANQGSEA. V lost 4 bases, J lost 1 base, and 4 bases lay in between. The CDR3 runs to 11 residues. CDR3 DNA: TGCAGCGTTGTGGGGAACACTGAAGCTTTCTTT. It codes for CSVVGNTEAFF.

This clone has a handful of counts. The chain recombines TRBV6-5 with TRBJ1-1, with unresolved D. The V end lost 6 bases, the J end lost 2 bases, and 10 bases lay between the germline ends. Germline-derived CDR1 and CDR2 are MNHEY and SVGAGI. The CDR3 has 13 residues. The DNA for the CDR3 is TGTGCCAGCAGGGAGGACCTAAACACTGAAGCTTTCTTT. Its protein product is CASREDLNTEAFF.

The sample holds a few counts of this clone. The gene calls are TRBV5-4 and TRBJ2-7, with 12 bases lining up with TRBD1. The CDR3 has 15 amino acids. Germline values: CDR1 SGHNT, CDR2 YYREEE (reference sequence). J was trimmed by 7 bases and V by 4 bases; bases with no gene match: 9. The CDR3 spells CASSAPGQGAWEQYF. The CDR3 nucleotides read TGTGCCAGCAGCGCACCGGGACAGGGGGCTTGGGAGCAGTACTTC.

The CDR3: CAISERADTQYF. In DNA form, the CDR3 reads TGTGCCATCAGTGAGCGGGCAGATACGCAGTATTTT. The J gene is TRBJ2-3, the V gene TRBV10-3, with D unresolved. This CDR3 has 12 amino acids. Looked up from germline, CDR1 is ENHRY and CDR2 is SYGVKD. Trimming left V 2 bases short and J 4 bases short, with 4 bases between.